The TCR beta chain described here comes from a study of blood T cells in healthy people across ages. Findings and caveats of the study: Diversity estimates drawn from one million T cells were deemed underestimates. Both naive CD4+ cell counts and diversity were greater in long-lived donors than in aged donors. Conclusively comparing naive with antigen-experienced cells was impossible with unsorted PBMCs.

With a J-beta primer mix and a sample-barcoded 5' primer, a second PCR ran roughly 6 to 11 cycles. TCRdb fed the 5' RACE reads into MiXCR, producing one record per CDR3 protein. This table holds 1.5 million to 2 million distinct CDR3 sequences, about 31% found once. Notes on this clonotype: Its specificity is not known.

The CDR3 loop spans 15 amino acids. CDR1 and CDR2 (germline): SGHAT, FQDESV (reference sequence). The germline V and J ends were trimmed by 5 bases and 0 bases, with 14 bases remaining between them. Each sample provided at least 6 micrograms of extracted total RNA. This receptor was identified in a woman aged 25 to 45 in good health. Sequenced input: blood. The chain links TRBV11-1 to TRBJ2-7; D ambiguous. The CDR3 is CASSTRMESSYEQYF. DNA for the CDR3: TGTGCCAGCAGCACCCGAATGGAGAGCTCCTACGAGCAGTACTTC.